Below, one T cell receptor beta chain is given with its context. The use of a sample-barcoded 5' primer and a J-beta primer mix characterized a second PCR of about 7 to 12 cycles. A single record per CDR3 protein comes from TCRdb applying MiXCR to the 5' RACE reads. The sample shows around 1.7 million distinct CDR3 sequences, 28% of them seen only once. This sample is part of a study of blood T cells in healthy people across ages. Trimming removed 5 bases from V and 1 base from J, with 11 bases in between. Germline CDR1 PRHDT, CDR2 FYEKMQ (reference sequence). The CDR3 runs 14 residues. Sequencing used blood. This clonotype was sampled from a woman aged 25-40 years in good health. The chain links TRBV13 to TRBJ1-1, with no clear D. This CDR3 reads CASSTGAENTEAFF. The CDR3 DNA follows: TGTGCCAGCAGCACCGGAGCGGAGAACACTGAAGCTTTCTTT.